This passage covers 13 T cell receptor beta chains from one sample sequenced in a study of blood T cell repertoires in COVID-19. TCRdb's copy holds only in-frame clones and misses some; the assay was immunoSEQ multiplex PCR. Among under 300,000 clones, about nine tenths were seen once, and the ten largest hold under 3.5%. Sample: peripheral blood. The receptors here all came from a woman in her twenties or thirties with active or convalescent COVID-19.

The V gene is TRBV6-5, the J gene TRBJ2-5, with 7 bases lining up with TRBD1. Germline CDR1 MNHEY, CDR2 SVGAGI. The length of the CDR3 is 15 residues. The V gene end was trimmed by 6 bases and the J gene end by 3 bases; junction bases not matched to a gene: 10. CDR3 coding DNA: TGTGCCAGCAGCTACCGGGACAGATCTAAAGAGACCCAGTACTTC. This codes for CASSYRDRSKETQYF.

The V and J genes are TRBV28 and TRBJ2-7; 9 nucleotides line up with TRBD1. The CDR3 sequence is 13 residues long. V gave up 10 bases and J gave up 7 bases; unmatched junction bases: 11. Germline V gene sequence: CDR1 MDHEN, CDR2 SYDVKM. CDR3 sequence: CAIGTGTLKEQYF. The DNA for the CDR3 is TGTGCCATCGGGACAGGGACGCTCAAGGAGCAGTACTTC. Looking up the rest from reference TRBV28 and TRBJ2-7 gives the full variable domain: DVKVTQSSRYLVKRTGEKVFLECVQDMDHENMFWYRQDPGLGLRLIYFSYDVKMKEKGDIPEGYSVSREKKERFSLILESASTNQTSMYLCAIGTGTLKEQYFGPGTRLTVT.

The V gene is TRBV18, the J gene TRBJ1-4; D remains ambiguous. Germline CDR1 is KGHSH and CDR2 is LQKENI. CDR3 length: 16 amino acids. The V and J ends lost 2 bases and 1 base respectively, with 11 bases between them. The CDR3 nucleotides read TGTGCCAGCTCACCATCCCAGGCCGAAACTAATGAAAAACTGTTTTTT. Translating it yields CASSPSQAETNEKLFF.

This sequence joins TRBV15 and TRBJ2-5; 7 bases fit TRBD1. J lost 5 bases, V lost 8 bases, and 11 bases had no gene match. The germline V gene has CDR1 LNHNV and CDR2 YYDKDF (reference sequence). The CDR3 totals 14 residues. CDR3 sequence: CATRLTGQGETQYF. CDR3 DNA: TGTGCCACCCGCTTGACAGGGCAGGGGGAGACCCAGTACTTC.

The chain links TRBV15 to TRBJ1-2; D unresolved. This CDR3 is 15 amino acids long. V was pared by 0 bases and J by 4 bases, with 12 bases between. The germline V gene has CDR1 LNHNV and CDR2 YYDKDF (reference sequence). The CDR3 region is CATSRDIGEAYGYTF. CDR3 DNA: TGTGCCACCAGCAGAGATATTGGGGAGGCCTATGGCTACACCTTC.

The V call is TRBV7-2, the J call TRBJ1-3, with 10 bases identical to TRBD1. The CDR3 runs 18 residues. J was trimmed by 1 base and V by 1 base; bases with no gene match: 7. From germline, CDR1 is SGHTA and CDR2 FQGNSA. The CDR3 sequence is CASSLVPGQGGSGNTIYF. The CDR3 DNA reads TGTGCCAGCAGCTTAGTCCCCGGACAGGGGGGATCTGGAAACACCATATATTTT.

This rearrangement joins TRBV6-2 or TRBV6-3 to TRBJ2-7; TRBD1 agrees at 7 bases. This CDR3 comprises 16 residues. V lost 2 bases to trimming and J lost 0 bases; unmatched junction nucleotides: 7. Germline V gene lookup returns CDR1 MNHEY and CDR2 SVGEGT. CDR3 DNA sequence: TGTGCCAGCAGTTACCAGGGGACAGCCGACTCCTACGAGCAGTACTTC. Residues: CASSYQGTADSYEQYF.

The sample holds a few counts of this clone. V and J are TRBV6-4 and TRBJ2-7; 10 nucleotides line up with TRBD1. CDR1 and CDR2 (germline): MRHNA, SNTAGT. CDR3 length equals 17 residues. V lost 7 bases to trimming and J lost 4 bases; unmatched junction nucleotides: 16. CDR3 nucleotide sequence: TGTGCCAGCACTCTAAAAGGGGACAGGGGTTTATCTTACGAGCAGTACTTC. Translation: CASTLKGDRGLSYEQYF.

The chain carries TRBV9 and TRBJ2-3; TRBD2 agrees at 7 bases. The CDR3 spans 16 residues. V trimming: 3 bases; J trimming: 2 bases; junction bases outside the gene matches: 9. Germline values: CDR1 SGDLS, CDR2 YYNGEE. The CDR3 loop reads CASSGTHGGTTDTQYF. The CDR3 bases are TGTGCCAGCAGCGGCACGCACGGGGGGACCACAGATACGCAGTATTTT.

The V call is TRBV12-5, the J call TRBJ1-1; D uncertain. The CDR3 spans 13 residues. Trimming removed 1 base at V and 7 bases at J, with 10 bases between. Germline loops: CDR1 LGHNT, CDR2 FRNRAP. CDR3 amino acids: CASGLEGGHEAFF. In DNA, the CDR3 is TGTGCTAGTGGTTTGGAAGGCGGGCATGAAGCTTTCTTT.

The rearrangement links TRBV6-2 or TRBV6-3 to TRBJ1-2; D gene unclear. Trimming shortened V by 5 bases and J by 3 bases, and 16 bases separated the two germline ends. Looked up from germline, CDR1 is MNHEY and CDR2 is SVGEGT. The CDR3 is made up of 15 amino acids. CDR3 nucleotides: TGTGCCAGCAGTCCCCCCGCAGGTCTGTACTATGGCTACACCTTC. Translation: CASSPPAGLYYGYTF.

The genes are TRBV9 and TRBJ1-3; TRBD1 is a possible D gene (6 bases). Trimming stripped 0 bases from V and 2 bases from J, with 9 bases between. Germline values: CDR1 SGDLS, CDR2 YYNGEE. The CDR3 is made up of 15 amino acids. The CDR3 DNA is TGTGCCAGCAGCGTAGAGGGGGGGACTGGAAACACCATATATTTT. Its translation: CASSVEGGTGNTIYF.

Here the CDR3 DNA reads TGTGCCAGCAGCCTCAGGGGCCAGGGAGAGACCCAGTACTTC. This sequence encodes CASSLRGQGETQYF. The chain is built from TRBV6-2 or TRBV6-3 and TRBJ2-5, with D possibly matching TRBD1 (6 bases). This CDR3 region has 14 residues. V was clipped by 6 bases and J by 4 bases, with 15 bases between them. CDR1 is MNHEY and CDR2 is SVGEGT in the germline V gene.